The T cell receptor (beta chain) under discussion was sequenced for a study of shared clonotypes between healthy human individuals (TCRdb year 2020). The study in broad terms: Three men and a couple of women, aged 18 to 49 years, made up the cohort. Leukapheresis yielded between about 0.85 and 10 billion PBMCs per donor. Different laboratories and diverse techniques were used to prepare libraries and sequence TCR repertoires, to increase sequencing depth and limit assay-specific biases. For each donor, CD4 naive and CD4 memory were each given three plates, CD8 naive was given two plates, and CD8 memory was given one plate. To estimate repertoire size and how much clonotype sharing occurs between individuals, the study deeply sequenced the blood TCR repertoires of five healthy adults. Study-wide conclusions, independent of this receptor: Because the study included a small number of donors, the genetic and exposure-history diversity represented was limited. Pairwise subsampling led to the expectation that sequencing depth would affect the degree of clonotype sharing among donors. Only blood was sampled, and tissue TCR repertoires likely differ from those in blood. Higher generation probabilities were observed for clonotypes shared by all four sorted-subset donors than for non-shared clonotypes. When a handful of donors were compared, the shared fraction of clonotypes was about 5.2% for naive CD4, 3.5% to 4% for naive CD8, roughly 2.3% for memory CD4, and 0.3% to 0.5% for memory CD8. Even with the large sequencing depth, rarefaction of the sorted-subset datasets indicated that sequencing was incomplete. Larger estimated clonotype richness was generally found for naive subsets than for memory subsets.

About this clone itself: Its cognate antigen has yet to be identified. No much larger clonotype is one base removed from it; base qualities were not supplied.

Using the deep immunoSEQ assay, multiplex PCR amplified TCR CDR3 regions from genomic DNA. Genomic DNA extracted from each cell subset was distributed evenly over all wells of several immunoSEQ 96-well plates, and each plate served as one replicate. For sorted subsets, around 0.2 ug of genomic DNA, equivalent to roughly 33,000 T cell genomes, went into each replicate PCR. Purified libraries were quantified with a Qubit 3.0 fluorometer, sized on a Bioanalyzer 2100, and re-quantified with the KAPA Library Quantification kit. A separate single-read 150-cycle Illumina NextSeq 550 flow cell was used to sequence each immunoSEQ 96-well plate. Processing in the source paper ran as follows. Because the immunoSEQ output held only junctional sequences and lacked quality scores, the filtering could not match the filtering applied to full-length reads. To assign V/J genes and CDR3, sequences were annotated using PyIR, a Python wrapper for IgBLAST v1.9, with IMGT germline references. Reads were filtered out if the reads had weak V/J assignments (E-value above 1e-6), no CDR3, stop codons, out-of-frame junctions, or ambiguous translated residues. V3J clonotypes were defined as sequences sharing the same inferred V gene, J gene, and CDR3 amino acid sequence. Percentage overlap between repertoires was computed as shared unique clonotypes divided by the size of the smaller repertoire. Richness of each repertoire was evaluated using RTK rarefaction, the Chao1 estimator, and Recon v2.1 estimates of unobserved clonotypes. OLGA was used to compute generation probabilities for all TCRbeta clonotypes that the gDNA method yielded from a few donors. TCRdb provides this immuneACCESS table in a form limited to in-frame rearrangements. Some clones are lacking; in checked studies, under half of them reflect an unresolved V gene, and why the rest are absent is not known. Clone size and V and J calls were adopted from that table, with D and trimming inferred from the DNA. The sample has hundreds of thousands of clones on record, about 95% of them singletons. The ten top clones hold approximately 0.11% of the sample.

For the CD8 naive samples, CD45RO-negative cells were positively selected for CCR7, yielding a CD45RA+CCR7+ population from which TemRA cells were excluded. Donors were healthy HIV-negative adults with no recently reported acute infections or vaccinations. Every donor was a Caucasian adult living in Nashville, Tennessee, USA. Blood was obtained by leukapheresis, after which PBMCs were separated by Ficoll-Histopaque density gradient centrifugation and cryopreserved in liquid nitrogen vapor phase. Purity and quantity of every magnetically sorted T cell population were checked by analytical flow cytometry. From each sorted fraction, genomic DNA was isolated and quantified by UV absorbance on a Nanodrop 2000c. From the cysteine through the phenylalanine, the CDR3 covers 14 amino acids. Only the CDR3 DNA is retained, 42 bases long and in frame from the first base. Looking up the germline V gene yields CDR1 MNHEY and CDR2 SVGAGI. Between the V and J ends, shortened by 6 bases and 4 bases respectively, the junction contains 15 bases.

Recombination joined TRBV6-5 with TRBJ1-1, with TRBD1 as a weak D call on 5 bases. This TCR came from a woman aged 25 to 45 in good health. The sequenced sample was naive CD8+ T cells sorted from blood. This specimen's cell subset or site label, interpreted: CD45RA+CCR7+. The CDR3 protein: CASSPFGGGTEAFF. The DNA sequence is given as TGTGCCAGCAGCCCCTTTGGGGGGGGCACTGAAGCTTTCTTT.